The 23 T cell receptor beta chains below all came from one sample that was sequenced in a study of T cell responses to AZD1222 COVID-19 vaccine. The protocol was immunoSEQ multiplex PCR, while the TCRdb copy is restricted to in-frame clones and leaves out a portion. The sample records roughly 33,000 clones, around 78% being singletons. The sample here was peripheral blood, taken 28 days after the second AZD1222 dose. All receptors derive from an adult who received the AZD1222 COVID-19 vaccine.

For the CDR3, the DNA is TGCGCCAGCAGCTCCCGAGTGACGGGGAACACTGAAGCTTTCTTT. Translated: CASSSRVTGNTEAFF. This chain uses TRBV5-1 with TRBJ1-1; D call uncertain. The V end was cut by 3 bases, the J end by 1 base, with 13 bases between. Germline V gene lookup returns CDR1 SGHRS and CDR2 YFSETQ. This CDR3 comprises 15 residues.

Only a few counts were recorded for this clone. CDR3 region: CASSAGPPQHF. The CDR3 DNA is TGTGCCAGTAGTGCGGGACCTCCTCAGCATTTT. The rearrangement links TRBV19 to TRBJ1-5; a weak D match, TRBD1 (5 bases). The CDR3 has 11 residues. Germline lookup yields CDR1 LNHDA and CDR2 SQIVND (reference sequence). Trimming stripped 5 bases from V and 13 bases from J, with 12 bases between.

This chain connects TRBV5-6 to TRBJ2-7; TRBD1 agrees at 7 bases. Germline V gene sequence: CDR1 SGHDT, CDR2 YYEEEE. J was trimmed by 4 bases and V by 3 bases; bases with no gene match: 7. The CDR3 is 14 residues long. The CDR3, as DNA: TGTGCCAGCAGCTCCGACAGGGCTGGGTACGAGCAGTACGTC. It is translated as CASSSDRAGYEQYV.

The chain joins TRBV12-5 to TRBJ1-1; D not resolved. CDR1 is LGHNT and CDR2 is FRNRAP in the germline V gene. V gave up 0 bases and J gave up 11 bases, with 22 bases separating them. The CDR3 has 16 amino acids. CDR3 in amino acids: CASGLVLAAGGARAFF. CDR3 nucleotide sequence: TGTGCTAGTGGTTTGGTATTGGCGGCCGGAGGCGCAAGGGCTTTCTTT. The full variable domain, completed using reference TRBV12-5 and TRBJ1-1, is DARVTQTPRHKVTEMGQEVTMRCQPILGHNTVFWYRQTMMQGLELLAYFRNRAPLDDSGMPKDRFSAEMPDATLATLKIQPSEPRDSAVYFCASGLVLAAGGARAFFGQGTRLTVV.

The V call is TRBV5-1, the J call TRBJ1-3; D unclear. V shed 2 bases and J shed 0 bases, with 12 bases lying between them. This CDR3 region has 16 residues. CDR1 is SGHRS and CDR2 is YFSETQ in the germline V gene. This CDR3 reads CASSFAEPNSGNTIYF. The CDR3 DNA sequence: TGCGCCAGCAGCTTCGCGGAGCCGAACTCTGGAAACACCATATATTTT.

This chain joins TRBV18 and TRBJ2-5, with 10 bases that match TRBD2. Germline CDR1 is KGHSH and CDR2 is LQKENI. Losses at the gene ends were 4 bases for V and 4 bases for J; bases not matched to a gene: 6. The CDR3 loop spans 15 amino acids. CDR3 amino acids: CASSQEAGGRETQYF. CDR3 in DNA: TGTGCCAGCTCACAAGAAGCGGGAGGGCGAGAGACCCAGTACTTC.

The chain is built from TRBV28 and TRBJ1-2; possibly TRBD1 for D (5 bases). Between the trimmed V and J ends, which lost 2 bases and 14 bases, there was a span of 15 bases. This CDR3 is built from 12 residues. Germline CDR1 reads MDHEN; CDR2 reads SYDVKM. CDR3 sequence (DNA): TGTGCCAGCAGTTTAGACAGACGCTCGGGGACCTTC. Encoded protein: CASSLDRRSGTF.

This chain connects TRBV6-5 to TRBJ2-7; D is undetermined. The CDR3 covers 14 residues. The germline gives CDR1 MNHEY, CDR2 SVGAGI. Trimming shortened V by 0 bases and J by 5 bases, and 11 bases separated the two germline ends. The CDR3 nucleotides read TGTGCCAGCAGTTACTCTAACGGTCGGGACGAGCAGTACTTC. Its translation: CASSYSNGRDEQYF.

The chain carries TRBV10-3 and TRBJ1-3, with D possibly TRBD1 on 6 matching bases. V was shortened by 8 bases and J by 0 bases, with 11 bases between the two germline ends. Germline lookup yields CDR1 ENHRY and CDR2 SYGVKD. There are 14 residues in the CDR3. In DNA, the CDR3 is TGTGCCATCGGGGCAGGGGCCTCTGGAAACACCATATATTTT. It specifies CAIGAGASGNTIYF.

This clone was found a few times. V and J are TRBV5-6 and TRBJ2-4; D is possibly TRBD2 (7 bases). Trimming removed 4 bases at V and 5 bases at J, with 19 bases between. The CDR3 is 16 amino acids. Germline CDR1 reads SGHDT; CDR2 reads YYEEEE. CDR3 loop: CASSLGGSGAQNIQYF. CDR3 coding DNA: TGTGCCAGCAGCCTTGGGGGCAGCGGGGCCCAAAACATTCAGTACTTC.

The chain's CDR3 is CASSSRTGVNEQFF. The CDR3 region has the DNA TGTGCCAGCAGCTCCCGGACAGGGGTGAATGAGCAGTTCTTC. The rearrangement links TRBV5-8 to TRBJ2-1, with 9 bases fitting TRBD1. The CDR3 covers 14 residues. CDR1 and CDR2 from the germline V gene are SGHTS and YDEGEE. The junction had 5 bases not matched to a gene; V was cut back by 3 bases and J by 7 bases.

The chain recombines TRBV7-7 with TRBJ2-5, with 8 bases identical to TRBD2. Germline trimming cut 1 base from V and 2 bases from J; bases unmatched to any gene: 9. CDR1 and CDR2 (germline): SSHAT, FNYEAQ (reference sequence). This CDR3 has 17 residues. Written as DNA, the CDR3 is TGTGCCAGCAGCTTAGGTGGACGGGGGGGGATTCAAGAGACCCAGTACTTC. Its protein product is CASSLGGRGGIQETQYF.

The chain combines TRBV6-5 with TRBJ2-7; D gene ambiguous. Deletions cut 5 bases from V and 3 bases from J, with 14 bases between. In germline, CDR1 is MNHEY, CDR2 SVGAGI. CDR3 size: 14 residues. CDR3 in DNA: TGTGCCAGCAGTCCCTATCAACGGCACTACGAGCAGTACTTC. Residues: CASSPYQRHYEQYF.

The gene calls are TRBV11-1 and TRBJ2-2; TRBD2 matches 7 bases. Germline V gives CDR1 SGHAT, CDR2 FQDESV (reference sequence). The CDR3 covers 16 residues. V lost 3 bases, J lost 7 bases, and 11 bases stayed unmatched. The CDR3 DNA is TGTGCCAGCAGCTTCTCCGGGACTATTTCCCACGGGGAGCTGTTTTTT. It codes for CASSFSGTISHGELFF.

The CDR3 sequence is CSVEPGAGTEAFF. CDR3 DNA: TGCAGCGTTGAACCGGGAGCAGGCACTGAAGCTTTCTTT. This chain connects TRBV29-1 to TRBJ1-1; no clear D. Germline CDR1 and CDR2: SQVTM and ANQGSEA. The length of the CDR3 is 13 residues. V lost 2 bases, J lost 4 bases, and 11 bases lay in between.

V usage is TRBV19 and J usage is TRBJ1-1, with TRBD1 as a possible D gene (6 bases). The germline V gene encodes CDR1 LNHDA and CDR2 SQIVND (reference sequence). V was shortened by 7 bases and J by 8 bases, with 17 bases between the two germline ends. The CDR3 loop spans 13 amino acids. The CDR3: CASTNRQAVEAFF. DNA of the CDR3: TGTGCCAGTACCAATAGACAGGCGGTGGAAGCTTTCTTT. Full variable domain (missing parts from reference TRBV19 and TRBJ1-1): DGGITQSPKYLFRKEGQNVTLSCEQNLNHDAMYWYRQDPGQGLRLIYYSQIVNDFQKGDIAEGYSVSREKKESFPLTVTSAQKNPTAFYLCASTNRQAVEAFFGQGTRLTVV.

The V gene is TRBV5-1, the J gene TRBJ2-5, with D perhaps TRBD1 (5 bases). Trimming took off 4 bases at V and 5 bases at J, with 18 bases between the two ends. Per germline, CDR1 SGHRS and CDR2 YFSETQ. This CDR3 spans 15 amino acids. This chain's CDR3 is CASSNGHSVGETQYF. The CDR3 nucleotides read TGCGCCAGCAGCAATGGACACTCCGTAGGTGAGACCCAGTACTTC.

V and J are TRBV7-2 and TRBJ1-1; the D is unclear. V lost 5 bases and J lost 4, with 11 bases in between. The CDR3 extends over 13 amino acids. CDR1 SGHTA and CDR2 FQGNSA come from the germline V gene. The CDR3 DNA sequence: TGTGCCAGCAGCACCGGGCCAGGCACTGAAGCTTTCTTT. It codes for CASSTGPGTEAFF.

V and J are TRBV28 and TRBJ2-3; D is undetermined. The CDR3 has 16 residues. Germline CDR1 and CDR2: MDHEN and SYDVKM. The germline V and J ends were trimmed by 0 bases and 6 bases, with 16 bases remaining between them. The CDR3 loop reads CASSLWSDLRTDTQYF. In nucleotides, the CDR3 is TGTGCCAGCAGTTTATGGTCGGACCTCCGTACCGATACGCAGTATTTT.

This chain uses TRBV19 with TRBJ2-3; D is unclear. The CDR3 extends over 14 amino acids. CDR1 is LNHDA and CDR2 is SQIVND in the germline V gene (reference sequence). V lost 6 bases and J 2 bases, leaving 12 bases between the germline ends. The CDR3 DNA reads as TGTGCCAGTAGCCCTAGACTGAACACAGATACGCAGTATTTT. Its protein product is CASSPRLNTDTQYF. The full variable domain, its missing parts supplied by reference TRBV19 and TRBJ2-3, is DGGITQSPKYLFRKEGQNVTLSCEQNLNHDAMYWYRQDPGQGLRLIYYSQIVNDFQKGDIAEGYSVSREKKESFPLTVTSAQKNPTAFYLCASSPRLNTDTQYFGPGTRLTVL.

The genes are TRBV18 and TRBJ2-3, with D uncertain. Germline V gene data show CDR1 as KGHSH and CDR2 as LQKENI. The CDR3 has 13 residues. The germline V and J ends were trimmed by 2 bases and 6 bases, with 9 bases remaining between them. In nucleotides, the CDR3 is TGTGCCAGCTCACCAACCAAGGCGGATACGCAGTATTTT. This codes for CASSPTKADTQYF. The variable domain in full, completed from reference TRBV18 and TRBJ2-3, reads NAGVMQNPRHLVRRRGQEARLRCSPMKGHSHVYWYRQLPEEGLKFMVYLQKENIIDESGMPKERFSAEFPKEGPSILRIQQVVRGDSAAYFCASSPTKADTQYFGPGTRLTVL.

The chain recombines TRBV6-6 with TRBJ1-3; TRBD1 matches 9 bases. Germline V gene data show CDR1 as MNHNY and CDR2 as SVGAGI (reference sequence). Unmatched junction bases numbered 5, after V lost 4 bases and J lost 4 bases. CDR3 size: 15 residues. The CDR3 DNA is TGTGCCAGCAGTTGGGGACAGGGTTCCGGAAACACCATATATTTT. Translating gives CASSWGQGSGNTIYF.

The J gene is TRBJ1-5, the V gene TRBV27; 8 positions match TRBD1. The CDR3 covers 14 residues. J was trimmed by 8 bases and V by 4 bases; bases with no gene match: 7. CDR1 and CDR2 from the germline V gene are MNHEY and SMNVEV (reference sequence). The CDR3 loop is CASSSRTGREPQHF. The CDR3 nucleotides read TGTGCCAGCAGTTCCCGGACAGGGAGGGAGCCCCAGCATTTT.